This TCR beta chain was sequenced during a study of Ad26.COV2.S vaccination and SARS-CoV-2 variants (dated by TCRdb to the early 2020s). Broadly, across the study: Vaccine-arm donors came from COV1001, a multicentre, randomized, double-blind, placebo-controlled phase I-IIa trial of Ad26.COV2.S in healthy adults. Dosing of Ad26.COV2.S was intramuscular, at either 5x10^10 or 1x10^11 viral particles, delivered as one shot or as two shots spaced 56 days apart. TCRbeta repertoire sequencing was used to assess the specificity and breadth of SARS-CoV-2-reactive T cell receptors after Ad26.COV2.S vaccination. A total of 32 samples were included in the TCR-sequenced set, comprising approximately 20 Ad26.COV2.S vaccine recipients, 5 placebo recipients and 8 SARS-CoV-2 convalescent individuals. Trial participants were randomized into five groups of five: low-dose or high-dose Ad26.COV2.S given once or twice, or placebo on both occasions. Investigators did not know the trial group allocation while performing experiments and assessing outcomes. The investigation overall reported the following: It was noted by the authors that total T cell responses may have been underestimated by the TCR breadth and depth analyses. Non-spike TCR breadth was comparable between vaccine and placebo recipients, consistent with the vaccine containing only spike. The study was not powered to compare responses between vaccine doses or regimens. Spike-specific TCR breadth was higher in Ad26.COV2.S recipients than in placebo recipients (P = 0.0014). Substantial breadth of spike-specific CD8+ and CD4+ T cell responses was reported after vaccination.

The treatment or condition label corresponds to: 15 to 20 received Ad26.COV2.S at low or high dose, single or two shots; about 5 received placebo; per-sample allocation not given. For vaccine and placebo recipients, the sequenced repertoires came from samples collected on day 63 after the first injection. In Cohort 1b, 25 or so adults aged 18-55 years were enrolled at a single site in Boston, USA, between 29 July and 7 August 2020. Ad26.COV2.S was a replication-incompetent adenovirus type 26 vector that expressed a prefusion-stabilized SARS-CoV-2 spike protein derived from the original Wuhan strain. The immunoSEQ Assay was used to sequence TCRbeta CDR3 regions. After extraction, genomic DNA underwent amplification by bias-controlled multiplex PCR, followed by high-throughput sequencing. Under the source paper's analysis protocol: To quantify the absolute abundance of every unique TCRbeta CDR3 region, sequences were collapsed and filtered. Usable DNA was measured by amplifying reference genes present in all nucleated cells, and TCRbeta template counts were normalized to that usable DNA to estimate T cell fraction. Repertoire TCRs were annotated as SARS-CoV-2-specific by exact matching of V gene, CDR3 amino acid sequence and J gene to a known reactive TCR set. The reference SARS-CoV-2 TCR set came from MIRA and was filtered for enrichment in COVID-19-positive ImmuneCODE repertoires, removing public or cross-reactive TCRs. Using the MIRA antigens, annotated TCRs were further analysed by specific ORF or by position within an ORF. Breadth was defined as annotated unique rearrangements over total unique productive rearrangements; depth was the summed frequency of those rearrangements. Two-sided Wilcoxon rank-sum tests were applied when comparing TCR breadth between groups. Imported from immuneACCESS, the table was reduced by TCRdb to in-frame sequences with V and J called. These copies leave out some clones; in studies compared against another copy, an unresolved V gene accounts for under half, and the cause of the remainder is not known. That table gives V, J and clone size, and the DNA gave D and trimming. Across this sample there are a few hundred thousand clones, with 90% seen only once. The ten largest clones add up to about 4.4% of the sample.

In the case of this clone: No antigen is known for it. The record has no base qualities; no much larger clone is one base away.

From the cysteine through the phenylalanine, the CDR3 covers 13 amino acids. The CDR3 DNA has 39 bases and is translated from base 1. The germline V gene (reference sequence) specifies LGHDT as CDR1 and YNNKEL as CDR2. At the junction V is shortened by 1 base and J by 6 bases, with 7 bases in between. The starting material was peripheral blood, obtained in a trial of Ad26.COV2.S vaccine versus placebo. The source of this sequence is a person between 18 and 65 years old who received the Ad26.COV2.S COVID-19 vaccine or a placebo. The sequence links TRBV3-1 (or the pseudogene TRBV3-2) to TRBJ2-1, with the D gene too uncertain to name. The CDR3 region: CASSQVSSNEQFF. The nucleotide sequence reads TGTGCCAGCAGCCAAGTTAGCAGCAATGAGCAGTTCTTC.